The T cell receptor (beta chain) under discussion was sequenced for a study of CD8+ T cells in alopecia areata. Study summary: For the treated group, dosing was oral tofacitinib at 5 to 10 mg twice daily. Severity was scored as percentage of affected scalp area in treated patients. Study-wide results and limits: Among the top 100, expanded CD8+ clones, as well as scalp clonality, were significantly decreased by tofacitinib. Many of the expanded lesional clones endured in scalp and blood while on tofacitinib.

Extracted RNA was reverse transcribed into cDNA, the sequencing template. Data came from immunoSEQ multiplex PCR; TCRdb stores just in-frame clones and leaves some out. The data contain 90,000 to 120,000 clones, around 83% of them singletons. Details on this clone: Its antigen is still unknown.

With 0 bases removed from V and 2 bases from J, the gap between germline ends came to 5 bases. Germline lookup yields CDR1 SQVTM and CDR2 ANQGSEA. CDR3 size: 13 residues. As to treatment: oral pan-JAK inhibitor, 5-10 mg twice daily. The chain combines TRBV29-1 with TRBJ2-1; D gene uncertain. The sequenced sample was CD8+ T cells sorted from blood, obtained at week 24, from a patient treated with tofacitinib. The clonotype comes from a human donor with alopecia areata. The CDR3 coding sequence is TGCAGCGTTGAAGATTCAACCTACAATGAGCAGTTCTTC. Protein product: CSVEDSTYNEQFF.